One sample yielded the 20 T cell receptor beta chains listed below, sequenced in a study of OX40 agonist ivuxolimab in advanced cancers. Using immunoSEQ multiplex PCR, the repertoire was profiled, and TCRdb retains in-frame clones only, with some absent. Here the sample spans 60,000 or so clones, around 90% being singletons. The specimen comprised CD4+ or CD8+ T cells sorted from blood, sampled in a trial of the OX40 agonist ivuxolimab. The receptor source for this set is an adult with an advanced solid tumor such as melanoma, head and neck, liver or kidney cancer.

The chain carries TRBV7-9 and TRBJ2-2; the match to TRBD2 covers 9 bases. The CDR3 extends over 15 amino acids. Trimming cost V 5 bases and J 5 bases; bases outside gene matches: 6. Germline CDR1 SEHNR, CDR2 FQNEAQ (reference sequence). CDR3 protein: CASSPLAGETGELFF. The CDR3 region has the DNA TGTGCCAGCAGCCCACTAGCGGGCGAAACCGGGGAGCTGTTTTTT. The complete variable domain, with remaining parts taken from reference TRBV7-9 and TRBJ2-2, reads DTGVSQNPRHKITKRGQNVTFRCDPISEHNRLYWYRQTLGQGPEFLTYFQNEAQLEKSRLLSDRFSAERPKGSFSTLEIQRTEQGDSAMYLCASSPLAGETGELFFGEGSRLTVL.

V and J are TRBV14 and TRBJ1-5; 7 nucleotides line up with TRBD1. The J segment lost 2 bases and the V segment lost 4 bases, leaving 5 bases of the junction unmatched. Germline CDR1 SGHDN, CDR2 FVKESK. The CDR3 extends over 15 amino acids. The CDR3 is CASSRLDRRNQPQHF. CDR3 DNA sequence: TGTGCCAGCAGCCGACTGGACAGGCGCAATCAGCCCCAGCATTTT.

The chain uses TRBV7-9 and TRBJ2-1; TRBD2 agrees at 9 bases. CDR3 size: 16 residues. Germline V CDR1 and CDR2: SEHNR, FQNEAQ (reference sequence). The ends lost 1 base at V and 4 bases at J; junction bases unmatched: 5. CDR3 nucleotides: TGTGCCAGCAGCTTAGAGGCTAGCGGGAAGTACAATGAGCAGTTCTTC. Protein: CASSLEASGKYNEQFF.

The rearrangement joins TRBV10-3 to TRBJ2-3, with 14 bases aligning to TRBD2. CDR1 is ENHRY and CDR2 is SYGVKD in the germline V gene. The CDR3 contains 16 residues. J was trimmed by 6 bases and V by 4 bases; bases with no gene match: 6. The DNA for the CDR3 is TGTGCCATCAGTGGGACTAGCGGGGGGCCGTCGGATACGCAGTATTTT. This gives the protein CAISGTSGGPSDTQYF.

V gene TRBV6-1 combines with J gene TRBJ2-7, with TRBD1 matching over 7 bases. V shed 6 bases, J shed 1 base, and the junction held 6 bases outside the gene matches. Germline V gives CDR1 MNHNS, CDR2 SASEGT. The CDR3 is 14 amino acids. The CDR3 loop is CASRGRDSSYEQYV. The CDR3 coding sequence is TGTGCCAGCAGGGGCCGGGACAGTTCCTACGAGCAGTACGTC.

The V call is TRBV19, the J call TRBJ2-5; D tentatively reads TRBD1 or TRBD2 (5 bases each). Trimming left V 4 bases short and J 0 bases short, with 9 bases between. Germline CDR1 and CDR2: LNHDA and SQIVND (reference sequence). This CDR3 is built from 14 residues. CDR3 sequence: CASSTGRYQETQYF. The CDR3 nucleotides read TGTGCCAGTAGTACGGGACGGTACCAAGAGACCCAGTACTTC.

The chain is built from TRBV4-3 and TRBJ1-1; 7 positions agree with TRBD1. The CDR3 has 14 residues. J was trimmed by 2 bases and V by 3 bases; bases with no gene match: 3. Germline V gene data show CDR1 as LGHNA and CDR2 as YSLEER. The CDR3 loop is CASSQTGTNTEAFF. The CDR3 DNA is TGCGCCAGCAGCCAGACAGGGACAAACACTGAAGCTTTCTTT.

This clone qualifies as medium-sized. The J gene is TRBJ1-4, the V gene TRBV5-6; D unresolved. Germline V gives CDR1 SGHDT, CDR2 YYEEEE. Trimming cost V 3 bases and J 6 bases, with 12 bases left between them. This CDR3 has 14 amino acids. The CDR3 loop reads CASSSGLGYEKLFF. DNA of the CDR3: TGTGCCAGCAGCTCGGGCCTAGGGTATGAAAAACTGTTTTTT. The full variable domain, rest sourced from reference TRBV5-6 and TRBJ1-4, is DAGVTQSPTHLIKTRGQQVTLRCSPKSGHDTVSWYQQALGQGPQFIFQYYEEEERQRGNFPDRFSGHQFPNYSSELNVNALLLGDSALYLCASSSGLGYEKLFFGSGTQLSVL.

V gene TRBV6-5 combines with J gene TRBJ1-6, with D unclear. The ends were cut back, 5 bases at V and 2 bases at J, with 10 bases in the middle. CDR1 MNHEY and CDR2 SVGAGI come from the germline V gene. There are 15 residues in the CDR3. CDR3 residues: CASSPDGPYNSPLHF. The CDR3 nucleotides read TGTGCCAGCAGTCCGGACGGTCCCTATAATTCACCCCTCCACTTT.

V and J are TRBV11-2 and TRBJ2-1; D is possibly TRBD1 (6 bases). Germline assignment: CDR1 SGHAT and CDR2 FQNNGV. The CDR3 length is 15 residues. Trimming pared 3 bases from V and 2 bases from J, leaving 11 bases between. In nucleotides, the CDR3 is TGTGCCAGCAGCTTCGCTGACAGGACCTACAATGAGCAGTTCTTC. Translation gives CASSFADRTYNEQFF.

The rearrangement uses TRBV9 and TRBJ1-3; a weak D match, TRBD1 (6 bases). The CDR3 is made up of 17 amino acids. V was cut by 0 bases and J by 3 bases, with 16 bases left in between. Per germline, CDR1 SGDLS and CDR2 YYNGEE. The CDR3 sequence: CASSVVLGGAIGNTIYF. Written as DNA, the CDR3 is TGTGCCAGCAGCGTAGTTCTCGGGGGGGCGATTGGAAACACCATATATTTT.

J is TRBJ1-1 and V is TRBV9, with D possibly TRBD1 on 6 matching bases. The germline gives CDR1 SGDLS, CDR2 YYNGEE. The CDR3 loop spans 15 amino acids. V was cut by 3 bases and J by 4 bases, with 16 bases left in between. The CDR3 here is CASSEWAQGGTEAFF. CDR3 sequence (DNA): TGTGCCAGCAGCGAATGGGCACAGGGCGGCACTGAAGCTTTCTTT.

The CDR3, as DNA: TGTGCCAGCTCTTACGCACAGGGGGCAATAGCTGAAGCTTTCTTT. Protein product: CASSYAQGAIAEAFF. The J gene is TRBJ1-1, the V gene TRBV18, with 9 bases aligning to TRBD1. This CDR3 spans 15 amino acids. V trimming: 6 bases; J trimming: 6 bases; junction bases outside the gene matches: 11. The germline V gene encodes CDR1 KGHSH and CDR2 LQKENI.

The V call is TRBV5-1, the J call TRBJ1-2; 7 bases match TRBD1. Trimming cost V 2 bases and J 0 bases; bases outside gene matches: 7. Per the germline V gene, CDR1 is SGHRS and CDR2 is YFSETQ. CDR3 length: 16 residues. In DNA form, the CDR3 reads TGCGCCAGCAGCTTAGAGGGACAGACCCCTAACTATGGCTACACCTTC. This codes for CASSLEGQTPNYGYTF.

The chain combines TRBV15 with TRBJ2-7; D is uncertain. The germline CDR1 and CDR2 sequences are LNHNV and YYDKDF (reference sequence). The V and J ends lost 0 bases and 3 bases respectively, with 15 bases between them. This CDR3 is 16 amino acids long. The CDR3 nucleotides are TGTGCCACCAGCAGAGATCGGGCGGCCCTTAACTACGAGCAGTACTTC. It translates to CATSRDRAALNYEQYF.

The CDR3 region has the DNA TGCGCCAGCAGTCCTCTCTTTGGGGGGCAAGAGACCCAGTACTTC. Its translation: CASSPLFGGQETQYF. The genes are TRBV10-2 and TRBJ2-5; tentative D call: TRBD2 (6 bases). V lost 5 bases, J lost 2 bases, and 15 bases lay in between. The CDR3 has 15 residues. The germline gives CDR1 WSHSY, CDR2 SAAADI.

The chain recombines TRBV13 with TRBJ2-5; 8 bases map to TRBD2. The ends lost 5 bases at V and 3 bases at J; junction bases unmatched: 17. Germline CDR1 reads PRHDT; CDR2 reads FYEKMQ (reference sequence). This CDR3 comprises 18 residues. This CDR3 reads CASSGTGTRGGSKETQYF. In DNA form, the CDR3 reads TGTGCCAGCAGCGGCACCGGGACTAGGGGGGGCTCCAAAGAGACCCAGTACTTC.

The V call is TRBV19, the J call TRBJ2-7; D ambiguous. Trimming removed 5 bases at V and 7 bases at J, with 18 bases between. The length of the CDR3 is 14 residues. CDR1 and CDR2 (germline): LNHDA, SQIVND (reference sequence). The CDR3 bases are TGTGCCAGTAGTGAAGGCGTGTACGGGTGGGAGCAGTACTTC. Its translation is CASSEGVYGWEQYF.

V gene TRBV6-1 combines with J gene TRBJ2-3; 7 positions agree with TRBD2. CDR1 and CDR2 from the germline V gene are MNHNS and SASEGT. The CDR3 is made up of 14 amino acids. V trimming: 7 bases; J trimming: 5 bases; junction bases outside the gene matches: 9. CDR3: CASNPGRGLDTQYF. For the CDR3, the DNA is TGTGCCAGCAACCCAGGGAGGGGCCTAGATACGCAGTATTTT.

The genes are TRBV14 and TRBJ2-7; D may be TRBD2 (5 bases). Germline-derived CDR1 and CDR2 are SGHDN and FVKESK. This CDR3 contains 19 residues. Trimming took off 3 bases at V and 2 bases at J, with 26 bases between the two ends. As DNA, the CDR3 is TGTGCCAGCAGCCAGGAGAGTTCGCTTGGGGAGACTCTACCCTACGAGCAGTACTTC. It is translated as CASSQESSLGETLPYEQYF.